This TCR beta chain was found in a study of T cell responses to AZD1222 COVID-19 vaccine. Overall study results and limits: Baseline serostatus was positive in only six AZD1222 recipients.

Details on this clone: Its antigen is undetermined.

Here immunoSEQ multiplex PCR was the method, and the copy in TCRdb shows in-frame clones only, minus some. The table shows under 250,000 clones, with roughly 91% occurring only once. The germline V gene has CDR1 ENHRY and CDR2 SYGVKD. The V segment lost 2 bases and the J segment 5 bases; nucleotides outside the gene matches: 8. The CDR3 totals 16 residues. The rearrangement uses TRBV10-3 and TRBJ1-5; 8 positions match TRBD1. This sample comprised peripheral blood, obtained on day 0 of MenACWY control vaccination. This receptor was obtained from an adult in good health. In nucleotides, the CDR3 is TGTGCCATCAGTGAGAGGAGGGCAGGGGGCGATCAGCCCCAGCATTTT. Translated, it gives CAISERRAGGDQPQHF.